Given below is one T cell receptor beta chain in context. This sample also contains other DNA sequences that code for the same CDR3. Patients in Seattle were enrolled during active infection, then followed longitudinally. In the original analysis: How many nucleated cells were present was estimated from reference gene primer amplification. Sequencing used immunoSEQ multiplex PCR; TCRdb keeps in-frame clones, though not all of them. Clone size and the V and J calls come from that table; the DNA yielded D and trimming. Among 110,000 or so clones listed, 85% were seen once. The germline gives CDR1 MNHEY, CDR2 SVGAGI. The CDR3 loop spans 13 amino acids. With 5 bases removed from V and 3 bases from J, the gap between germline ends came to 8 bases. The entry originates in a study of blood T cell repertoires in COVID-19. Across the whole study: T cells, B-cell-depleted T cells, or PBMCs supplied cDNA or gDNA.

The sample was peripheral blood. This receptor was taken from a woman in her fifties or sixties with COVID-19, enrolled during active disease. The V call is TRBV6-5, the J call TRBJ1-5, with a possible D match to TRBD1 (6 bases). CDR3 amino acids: CASSRQVNQPQHF. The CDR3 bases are TGTGCCAGCAGTAGACAGGTCAATCAGCCCCAGCATTTT.